Described below is a single TCR beta chain sequence and its context. Its target is not known. These data originate in a study of OX40 agonist ivuxolimab in advanced cancers. Study information: Those treated in dose escalation had hepatocellular carcinoma, melanoma, renal cell cancer or head and neck cancer. Three patients showed partial responses: one hepatocellular carcinoma and two cutaneous melanoma cases. Study-wide results and caveats: Some nonresponders likewise displayed low normalized T-cell clonal expansion. Fewer expanded clones were found on average in CD4+ than in CD8+ T cells.

This CDR3 is built from 15 residues. CDR1 is SGHRS, CDR2 YFSETQ, per germline. Between the trimmed V and J ends, which lost 0 bases and 0 bases, there was a span of 9 bases. The table came from immunoSEQ multiplex PCR; TCRdb's copy has only in-frame clones and leaves some out. This sample has around 70,000 clones; approximately 85% occur once, and the top ten carry roughly 0.5%. This chain links TRBV5-1 with TRBJ1-1; D uncertain. The starting material was CD4+ or CD8+ T cells sorted from blood, obtained in a trial of the OX40 agonist ivuxolimab. The sequence came from an adult with an advanced solid tumor such as melanoma, head and neck, liver or kidney cancer. The CDR3 region has the DNA TGCGCCAGCAGCTTGGGATCCCGGTTGAACACTGAAGCTTTCTTT. Its protein is CASSLGSRLNTEAFF.